Listed below are T cell receptor beta chains from one sample, sequenced in a study of blood T cell repertoires in COVID-19. The protocol was immunoSEQ multiplex PCR, while the TCRdb copy is restricted to in-frame clones and leaves out a portion. The data contain approximately 350,000 clones, 86% of them singletons. The specimen was peripheral blood. These receptors were collected from an older woman with COVID-19, enrolled during active disease. CDR3s include the opening cysteine and the closing phenylalanine or tryptophan. D genes are given only for firm matches. Where a row states a size, it is once, few, many or the class of an expanded clone; other rows omit it.

>TRBJ2-7|TRBV19|14|-|-
CASSVRHQTYEQYF
TGTGCCAGTAGTGTCAGACACCAAACCTACGAGCAGTACTTC
>TRBJ2-2|TRBV5-1|15|-|TRBD1
CASRPQGAGTGELFF
TGCGCCAGCAGACCCCAGGGGGCCGGCACCGGGGAGCTGTTTTTT
>TRBJ1-2|TRBV6-2/TRBV6-3|14|few|TRBD1
CASSWGQFDYGYTF
TGTGCCAGCAGTTGGGGACAGTTTGACTATGGCTACACCTTC
>TRBJ2-5|TRBV7-6|19|-|TRBD2
CASSLGSGLAGGLRETQYF
TGTGCCAGCAGCTTAGGTTCCGGACTAGCGGGGGGGCTCAGAGAGACCCAGTACTTC
>TRBJ2-1|TRBV19|14|-|-
CASSVGLTYNEQFF
TGTGCCAGTAGTGTCGGACTTACCTACAATGAGCAGTTCTTC
>TRBJ1-6|TRBV11-3|14|-|-
CASTGVSRNSPLHF
TGTGCCAGCACGGGGGTTTCACGGAATTCACCCCTCCACTTT
>TRBJ2-1|TRBV2|15|-|TRBD1
CASTNTGGGYNEQFF
TGTGCCAGCACCAACACAGGGGGTGGGTACAATGAGCAGTTCTTC
>TRBJ1-2|TRBV3-1/TRBV3-2|14|-|-
CASSQDWASYGYTF
TGTGCCAGCAGCCAAGATTGGGCCTCCTATGGCTACACCTTC
>TRBJ2-7|TRBV5-5|17|-|-
CASSLAGGPNLAYEQYF
TGTGCCAGCAGCTTGGCGGGCGGGCCTAATCTGGCCTACGAGCAGTACTTC
>TRBJ2-1|TRBV15|16|-|TRBD1
CATSRALGDRANEQFF
TGTGCCACCAGCAGAGCACTAGGGGACAGGGCCAATGAGCAGTTCTTC
>TRBJ2-1|TRBV18|16|few|TRBD2
CASSPRTSGGSREQFF
TGTGCCAGCTCACCACGGACTAGCGGGGGGTCCCGAGAGCAGTTCTTC
>TRBJ1-4|TRBV18|14|-|TRBD1
CASTPGTGDEKLFF
TGTGCCAGCACCCCGGGGACAGGCGACGAAAAACTGTTTTTT
>TRBJ1-2|TRBV3-1/TRBV3-2|14|-|TRBD1
CASSQADRDYGYTF
TGTGCCAGCAGCCAAGCGGACAGGGACTATGGCTACACCTTC
>TRBJ1-1|TRBV11-3|16|-|TRBD1
CASSFAASRGPTEAFF
TGTGCCAGCAGCTTCGCCGCCAGCAGGGGGCCCACTGAAGCTTTCTTT
>TRBJ1-4|TRBV11-3|17|-|TRBD1
CASSLAAGTGGLKKLFF
TGTGCCAGCAGCTTAGCAGCCGGGACAGGGGGCCTGAAAAAACTGTTTTTT
>TRBJ1-1|TRBV21-1|16|once|-
CASSKGSRGRNTEAFF
TGTGCCAGCAGCAAAGGCTCCAGGGGGAGGAACACTGAAGCTTTCTTT
>TRBJ1-2|TRBV15|14|-|-
CATSRDTRGYGYTF
TGTGCCACCAGCAGAGATACCAGGGGTTATGGCTACACCTTC
>TRBJ2-1|TRBV4-1|18|-|-
CASSQDPRLPKSYNEQFF
TGCGCCAGCAGCCAAGATCCAAGACTCCCAAAATCCTACAATGAGCAGTTCTTC
>TRBJ1-2|TRBV24-1|13|-|-
CATSERQGYGYTF
TGTGCCACCAGTGAGCGGCAGGGGTATGGCTACACCTTC
>TRBJ2-1|TRBV29-1|20|-|-
CSVEYIVPLEGARIYNEQFF
TGCAGCGTTGAATATATCGTCCCCCTGGAGGGGGCAAGGATCTACAATGAGCAGTTCTTC
>TRBJ1-5|TRBV2|13|-|-
CASTAGPNQPQHF
TGTGCCAGCACCGCAGGGCCTAATCAGCCCCAGCATTTT
>TRBJ1-6|TRBV27|17|-|-
CASSLSLLDRGGSPLHF
TGTGCCAGCAGTTTAAGCCTTCTGGACCGGGGGGGTTCACCCCTCCACTTT
>TRBJ1-2|TRBV5-1|22|-|TRBD1
CASSLEAPSNPGQPSVSYGYTF
TGCGCCAGCAGCTTGGAGGCGCCCAGCAATCCGGGACAGCCATCGGTTAGCTATGGCTACACCTTC
>TRBJ2-7|TRBV6-5|14|-|-
CASSYDSKIGPKYF
TGTGCCAGCAGTTACGACAGCAAAATCGGTCCCAAGTACTTC
>TRBJ1-1|TRBV6-6|16|-|TRBD1
CASSYLGQGPNTEAFF
TGTGCCAGCAGTTACCTAGGACAGGGACCGAACACTGAAGCTTTCTTT
>TRBJ1-2|TRBV7-9|16|-|-
CASTTEGGKSNYGYTF
TGTGCCAGCACCACTGAGGGGGGGAAGTCTAACTATGGCTACACCTTC
>TRBJ1-1|TRBV7-8|16|-|TRBD1
CASSLQGTIMNTEAFF
TGTGCCAGCAGCCTACAGGGGACGATCATGAACACTGAAGCTTTCTTT